These 9 T cell receptor beta chains were all obtained from the same sample, sequenced in a study of shared T cell receptors in the human thymus (dated by TCRdb to the early 2020s). Library method: the immunoSEQ multiplex PCR assay. Entries here come from immuneACCESS through TCRdb and include only in-frame sequences with V and J called. Some clones fail to appear in such tables; in the studies checked, an unresolved V gene covers under half of the shortfall, and the cause of the remainder is unknown. In all, the sample holds about 660,000 clones, and roughly 88% of those were seen once. 0.0095% to 0.013% of the sample is in the top ten clones. These sequences were also reported in another study, on human thymus T cells.

Sequencing input: thymocytes. These receptors originate from a boy in the first two years of life with a congenital heart defect. Donor details come from another sample of the same person, matched by shared clones.

The chain recombines TRBV7-2 with TRBJ2-1, with 11 bases that match TRBD2. Per germline, CDR1 SGHTA and CDR2 FQGNSA. The CDR3 contains 18 residues. Trimming at V came to 1 base and at J to 8 bases, leaving 13 bases not matched to a gene. CDR3 loop: CASSLEGELAGVRYEQFF. The CDR3 nucleotides are TGTGCCAGCAGCTTAGAAGGGGAACTAGCGGGAGTTAGGTATGAGCAGTTCTTC. The whole variable domain, filled in from reference TRBV7-2 and TRBJ2-1, reads GAGVSQSPSNKVTEKGKDVELRCDPISGHTALYWYRQSLGQGLEFLIYFQGNSAPDKSGLPSDRFSAERTGGSVSTLTIQRTQQEDSAVYLCASSLEGELAGVRYEQFFGPGTRLTVL.

This sequence joins TRBV25-1 and TRBJ2-3, with 8 nucleotides matching TRBD2. J was trimmed by 6 bases and V by 1 base; bases with no gene match: 12. The CDR3 spans 17 residues. CDR1 MGHDK and CDR2 SYGVNS come from the germline V gene. This CDR3 reads CASSESPLADVQDTQYF. DNA for the CDR3: TGTGCCAGCAGTGAATCCCCACTAGCGGACGTACAGGATACGCAGTATTTT.

The genes are TRBV5-1 and TRBJ2-7; 9 nucleotides line up with TRBD1. The germline V gene encodes CDR1 SGHRS and CDR2 YFSETQ. The CDR3 loop spans 16 amino acids. The V and J ends lost 4 bases and 0 bases, in that order; junction bases with no gene match: 8. CDR3 in amino acids: CASSPRDRVSSYEQYF. The CDR3, as DNA: TGCGCCAGCAGCCCCCGGGACAGGGTTAGCTCCTACGAGCAGTACTTC.

The rearrangement joins TRBV7-9 to TRBJ1-2; D uncertain. There are 8 residues in the CDR3. V lost 11 bases to trimming and J lost 5 bases, with 3 bases between them. The germline V gene has CDR1 SEHNR and CDR2 FQNEAQ (reference sequence). The CDR3 DNA is TGTGCCCTTTATGGCTACACCTTC. It translates to CALYGYTF.

The chain couples TRBV19 to TRBJ1-2, with unresolved D. V was shortened by 3 bases and J by 4 bases, with 12 bases between the two germline ends. The CDR3 runs 14 residues. From germline, CDR1 is LNHDA and CDR2 SQIVND (reference sequence). The CDR3 DNA sequence: TGTGCCAGTAGTATCTCTGGCCATCTCTATGGCTACACCTTC. As protein: CASSISGHLYGYTF. Drawing the rest from reference TRBV19 and TRBJ1-2, the complete variable domain is DGGITQSPKYLFRKEGQNVTLSCEQNLNHDAMYWYRQDPGQGLRLIYYSQIVNDFQKGDIAEGYSVSREKKESFPLTVTSAQKNPTAFYLCASSISGHLYGYTFGSGTRLTVV.

The chain employs TRBV14 and TRBJ2-3; TRBD2 agrees at 7 bases. CDR1 is SGHDN, CDR2 FVKESK, per germline. The V and J ends lost 0 bases and 3 bases, in that order; junction bases with no gene match: 9. This CDR3 spans 17 amino acids. The CDR3: CASSQEKGGSRTDTQYF. The CDR3 bases are TGTGCCAGCAGCCAAGAGAAGGGCGGGAGTCGGACAGATACGCAGTATTTT.

This clone was recorded only once. The chain combines TRBV14 with TRBJ2-1; 9 bases line up with TRBD2. The ends lost 1 base at V and 5 bases at J; junction bases unmatched: 9. This CDR3 contains 17 residues. The germline CDR1 and CDR2 sequences are SGHDN and FVKESK. CDR3 residues: CASSQGSGSLTNNEQFF. CDR3 nucleotides: TGTGCCAGCAGCCAAGGTAGCGGGAGTCTCACCAACAATGAGCAGTTCTTC.

The chain couples TRBV28 to TRBJ2-2; D might be TRBD1 (6 bases). Trimming removed 4 bases from V and 3 bases from J, with 9 bases in between. This CDR3 contains 14 residues. Germline loops: CDR1 MDHEN, CDR2 SYDVKM. The CDR3 region has the DNA TGTGCCAGCAGTTATACAGGGTACACCGGGGAGCTGTTTTTT. Translated, it gives CASSYTGYTGELFF. The whole variable domain, filled in from reference TRBV28 and TRBJ2-2, reads DVKVTQSSRYLVKRTGEKVFLECVQDMDHENMFWYRQDPGLGLRLIYFSYDVKMKEKGDIPEGYSVSREKKERFSLILESASTNQTSMYLCASSYTGYTGELFFGEGSRLTVL.

The genes are TRBV4-2 and TRBJ2-1; 10 nucleotides match TRBD2. This CDR3 spans 16 amino acids. The V gene's germline CDR1 is LGHNA and CDR2 YNFKEQ. After removal of 0 bases from V and 8 bases from J, the junction contained 7 bases not matched to a gene. The CDR3 sequence is CASSQDMSGRAHEQFF. The CDR3 nucleotides are TGTGCCAGCAGCCAAGATATGAGCGGGAGGGCCCATGAGCAGTTCTTC.